These 19 T cell receptor beta chains originate from one sample sequenced in a study of tumor-infiltrating lymphocytes in primary liver carcinoma. Starting material of about 450 ng total RNA yielded TCR beta cDNA via a constant-region primer. Slightly modified ARM-PCR, run as three nested multiplex PCR rounds, produced the TCR beta libraries. TRBV1-TRBV30 forward and Cbeta reverse primers drove the first two approximately 10-cycle rounds. TCRdb itself ran the multiplex PCR reads through MiXCR, one entry per CDR3 protein. The data show tens of thousands of distinct CDR3 sequences, with 55% to 85% seen just once and roughly 21% held by the top ten. It was from about 19-30 mg of unsorted bulk tissue that RNA and DNA were co-extracted. What was sequenced was liver tumor tissue from sampling region 1. Subset noted: tumor region T1, superior pole. Receptor source: a man aged 35 to 55 with primary liver carcinoma and hepatitis B virus infection.

The table lists this clonotype with a count of one. Germline and junction disagree at one end, which may indicate a read error. V usage is TRBV5-4 and J usage is TRBJ2-4; 7 nucleotides agree with TRBD1. This CDR3 has 15 amino acids. Germline CDR1 is SGHNT and CDR2 is YYREEE (reference sequence). CDR3 sequence reads: CASGSGQTLTDIQYF. Here the CDR3 DNA reads TGTGCCAGCGGCTCGGGACAGACGCTCACAGACATTCAATACTTC.

This clonotype was picked up one time. Compared with germline, one end of the junction differs, possibly owing to a read error. The V and J genes are TRBV11-2 and TRBJ2-2; 9 nucleotides agree with TRBD2. The CDR3 spans 16 residues. Looked up from germline, CDR1 is SGHAT and CDR2 is FQNNGV. CDR3 nucleotide sequence: TGTGCCTGCAGCTTAGTGGCGCTAGCGGGGACCGGTGAGCTGTTTTTT. Its translation is CACSLVALAGTGELFF. Full variable domain (outside the CDR3, taken from reference TRBV11-2 and TRBJ2-2): EAGVAQSPRYKIIEKRQSVAFWCNPISGHATLYWYQQILGQGPKLLIQFQNNGVVDDSQLPKDRFSAERLKGVDSTLKIQPAKLEDSAVYLCACSLVALAGTGELFFGEGSRLTVL.

At least ten counts were recorded for this clonotype. V is TRBV6-6 and J is TRBJ2-3; D not certain. The CDR3 runs to 14 residues. V was clipped by 5 bases and J by 2 bases, with 11 bases between them. Looked up from germline, CDR1 is MNHNY and CDR2 is SVGAGI (reference sequence). DNA for the CDR3: TGTGCCAGCAGTCCTGCCTACCTCACAGATACGCAGTATTTT. Protein sequence: CASSPAYLTDTQYF.

This clonotype was seen just once. At one of its ends the junction is not consistent with the germline gene, which may arise from a read error. The V gene is TRBV30, the J gene TRBJ1-4, with D uncertain. In germline, CDR1 is GTSNPN, CDR2 SVGIG (reference sequence). The CDR3 length is 15 residues. As DNA, the CDR3 is TGTGTCTGGAGTCTCCTGGGTTCAACTAATGAAAAACTGTTTTTT. This encodes CVWSLLGSTNEKLFF.

This clonotype has a count of ten or more. The chain links TRBV5-1 to TRBJ2-5; 8 nucleotides agree with TRBD1. Germline V gene lookup returns CDR1 SGHRS and CDR2 YFSETQ. CDR3 length equals 16 residues. V lost 4 bases and J lost 1; bases outside the gene matches: 9. CDR3 region: CASSRPGTGVQETQYF. CDR3 in DNA: TGCGCCAGCAGCCGCCCCGGGACAGGAGTCCAAGAGACCCAGTACTTC.

As concerns this clonotype: Compared with germline, one end of the junction differs, possibly owing to a read error. The rearrangement links TRBV29-1 to TRBJ2-1; D ambiguous. This CDR3 has 10 amino acids. Germline V gene lookup returns CDR1 SQVTM and CDR2 ANQGSEA. This chain's CDR3 is CSGSDDELFF. The CDR3, as DNA: TGCAGCGGATCGGACGATGAGCTGTTCTTC.

J is TRBJ1-5 and V is TRBV10-3; D remains unclear. V was pared by 7 bases and J by 9 bases, with 10 bases between. CDR1 is ENHRY and CDR2 is SYGVKD in the germline V gene. CDR3 length: 11 residues. The CDR3 here is CAITDKGPQHF. As DNA, the CDR3 is TGTGCCATCACTGATAAGGGGCCCCAGCATTTT.

This clonotype was seen once. This chain uses TRBV6-6 with TRBJ2-7, with D perhaps TRBD1 or TRBD2 (5 bases each). Germline V lookup: CDR1 MNHNY, CDR2 SVGAGI (reference sequence). The CDR3 totals 12 residues. CDR3 coding DNA: TGTGGTAGCAGTTACGTGGGGGTCGAGCAGTACTTC. This gives the protein CGSSYVGVEQYF.

This clonotype turned up a few times. The CDR3 sequence is CSARDREGRYGYTF. The DNA of the CDR3 is TGCAGTGCTAGAGATCGGGAAGGGCGCTATGGCTACACCTTC. The genes are TRBV20-1 and TRBJ1-2; no definite D call. The ends were cut back, 0 bases at V and 4 bases at J, with 12 bases in the middle. The CDR3 loop spans 14 amino acids. Germline V gene data show CDR1 as DFQATT and CDR2 as SNEGSKA (reference sequence).

A note on this clonotype: The limits of the CDR3 on the DNA are not certain, so only TCRdb's listed CDR3 is given. This rearrangement joins TRBV12-3 or TRBV12-4 to TRBJ2-7; the D call in the table, TRBD2, was not verified against the DNA. The CDR3 has 15 amino acids, counting both end residues. The CDR3: CSSSFGSGTSPEKYF.

On this clonotype itself: One end of the junction fails to match germline, which may point to a read error. V is TRBV29-1 and J is TRBJ2-1; a possible D gene is TRBD2 (6 bases). The CDR3 loop spans 14 amino acids. Per germline, CDR1 SQVTM and CDR2 ANQGSEA. CDR3 sequence reads: CSVRLVWKNNEQLF. CDR3 bases: TGCAGCGTACGACTAGTGTGGAAAAACAATGAGCAGCTCTTC.

Details on this clonotype: Germline is not matched at one junction end, which may reflect a read error. This chain joins TRBV7-9 and TRBJ2-1, with TRBD2 matching 11 bases. In germline, CDR1 is SEHNR, CDR2 FQNEAQ (reference sequence). This CDR3 region has 18 residues. Here the CDR3 DNA reads TGTGCCAGCAGCTTACGACTAGCGGGGCCCAGCTCCTACAATGAGCAGCCCTTC. This sequence encodes CASSLRLAGPSSYNEQPF.

This rearrangement joins TRBV6-6 to TRBJ1-5; the D gene is possibly TRBD1 (6 bases). The V gene's germline CDR1 is MNHNY and CDR2 SVGAGI (reference sequence). V dropped 11 bases and J dropped 7 bases, with 24 bases sitting between them. CDR3 length equals 15 residues. CDR3 DNA: TGTGCCGGCACCGCGCAGACGGGGGGCGGGCAGCCCCAGCATTTT. Amino acids: CAGTAQTGGGQPQHF.

A remark on this clonotype: Likely a read error: the CDR3 ends without its conserved phenylalanine or tryptophan. No DNA is shown, since the ends of the CDR3 on it are uncertain; the CDR3 is the one TCRdb lists. The gene calls are TRBV6-1 and TRBJ2-7. Germline V gene lookup returns CDR1 MNHNS and CDR2 SASEGT. The CDR3 sequence runs 13 residues, both termini included. The chain's CDR3 is CASSEWVFCEQYS.

As for this clonotype: The conserved phenylalanine or tryptophan is not found at the CDR3 terminus, so this likely reflects a read error. Because the CDR3's place on the DNA is in doubt, the DNA is left out and the CDR3 is given as listed by TCRdb. The chain combines TRBV6-5 with TRBJ2-7; the table's D call, TRBD2, has no DNA check behind it. The CDR3 sequence runs 14 residues, both termini included. CDR1 and CDR2 (germline): MNHEY, SVGAGI. CDR3 in amino acids: CASSYSYLGLPEYL.

This clonotype is a singleton in its sample. The gene calls are TRBV6-2 or TRBV6-3 and TRBJ2-1; 7 bases are a match to TRBD2. CDR1 is MNHEY, CDR2 SVGEGT, per germline. This CDR3 is 14 amino acids long. The CDR3 DNA sequence: TGTATCGTCGGGACTAACGGGACCTACAATGAGCAGTTCTTC. Translated: CIVGTNGTYNEQFF.

This clonotype has just one count. The conserved final phenylalanine or tryptophan is absent from the CDR3, which likely points to a read error. The DNA is left out, because the CDR3 cannot be placed on it with certainty; the CDR3 is given as TCRdb lists it. The J gene is TRBJ2-2, the V gene TRBV5-1; the table assigns TRBD2, which was not confirmed against the DNA. Both ends counted, the CDR3 spans 16 residues. Germline assignment: CDR1 SGHRS and CDR2 YFSETQ. CDR3 protein: CASSFRTSENTGELSS.

Comment on this clonotype: This could be a read error, since a much larger clone is one nucleotide away. The rearrangement joins TRBV6-4 to TRBJ2-3; D remains unclear. CDR1 and CDR2 (germline): MRHNA, SNTAGT. V was cut by 4 bases and J by 1 base, with 6 bases left in between. This CDR3 contains 13 residues. CDR3 DNA sequence: TGTGCCAGCAGTGCTAACGGCACAGATACGCAGTATTTT. This codes for CASSANGTDTQYF.

As to this clonotype: Relative to the germline gene, one junction end is altered; a read error may explain this. This chain uses TRBV2 with TRBJ1-5; a possible D gene is TRBD1 (5 bases). In germline, CDR1 is SNHLY, CDR2 FYNNEI. The CDR3 is 15 amino acids. The CDR3 DNA reads TGTGCCAACAGTGGGGCCGCTGGGGGCAATCAGCCCCAGCATTTT. It encodes CANSGAAGGNQPQHF.